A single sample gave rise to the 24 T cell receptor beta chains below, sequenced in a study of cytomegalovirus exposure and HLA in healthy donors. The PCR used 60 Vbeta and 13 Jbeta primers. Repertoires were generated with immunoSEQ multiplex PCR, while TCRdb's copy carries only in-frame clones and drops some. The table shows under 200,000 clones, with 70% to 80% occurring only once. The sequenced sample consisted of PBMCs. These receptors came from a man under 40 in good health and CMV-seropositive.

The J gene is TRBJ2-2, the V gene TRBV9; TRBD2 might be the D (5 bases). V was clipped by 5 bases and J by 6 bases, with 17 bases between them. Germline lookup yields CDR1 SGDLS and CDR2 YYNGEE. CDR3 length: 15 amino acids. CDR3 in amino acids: CASSPPLGVPGELFF. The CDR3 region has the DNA TGTGCCAGCAGTCCCCCCCTGGGAGTTCCCGGGGAGCTGTTTTTT.

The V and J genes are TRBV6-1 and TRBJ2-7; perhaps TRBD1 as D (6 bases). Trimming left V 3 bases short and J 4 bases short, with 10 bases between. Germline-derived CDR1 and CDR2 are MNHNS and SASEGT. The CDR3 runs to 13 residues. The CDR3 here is CASSEGAPYEQYF. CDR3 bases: TGTGCCAGCAGTGAGGGGGCCCCGTACGAGCAGTACTTC.

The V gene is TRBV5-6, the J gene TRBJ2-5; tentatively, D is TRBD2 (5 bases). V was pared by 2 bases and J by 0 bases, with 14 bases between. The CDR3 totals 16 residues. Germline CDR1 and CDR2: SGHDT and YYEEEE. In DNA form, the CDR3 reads TGTGCCAGCAGCTTAGTGTCAGGACTGTACCAAGAGACCCAGTACTTC. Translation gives CASSLVSGLYQETQYF.

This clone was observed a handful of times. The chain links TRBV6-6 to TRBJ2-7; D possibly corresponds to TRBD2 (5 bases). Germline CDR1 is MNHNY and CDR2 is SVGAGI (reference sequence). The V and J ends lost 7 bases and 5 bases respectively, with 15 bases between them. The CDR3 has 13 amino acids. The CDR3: CASIRGMGNEQYF. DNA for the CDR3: TGTGCCAGCATTCGAGGGATGGGGAACGAGCAGTACTTC.

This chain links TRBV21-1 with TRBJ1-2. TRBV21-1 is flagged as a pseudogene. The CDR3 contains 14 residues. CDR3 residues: CASSRVRRNYGYTF. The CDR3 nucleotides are TGTGCCAGCAGCAGGGTACGGCGGAACTATGGCTACACCTTC.

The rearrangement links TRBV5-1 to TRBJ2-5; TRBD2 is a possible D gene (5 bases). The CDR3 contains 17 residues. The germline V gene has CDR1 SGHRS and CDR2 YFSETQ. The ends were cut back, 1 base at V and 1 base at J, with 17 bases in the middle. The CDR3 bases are TGCGCCAGCAGCTTGATTGGAGGACGGGGTTCCCAAGAGACCCAGTACTTC. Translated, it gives CASSLIGGRGSQETQYF.

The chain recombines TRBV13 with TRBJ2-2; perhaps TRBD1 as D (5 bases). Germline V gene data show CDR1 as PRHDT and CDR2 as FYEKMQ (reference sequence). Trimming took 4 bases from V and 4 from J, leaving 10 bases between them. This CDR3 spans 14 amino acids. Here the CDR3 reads CASSSETATGELFF. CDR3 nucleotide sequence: TGTGCCAGCAGCTCGGAGACAGCCACCGGGGAGCTGTTTTTT.

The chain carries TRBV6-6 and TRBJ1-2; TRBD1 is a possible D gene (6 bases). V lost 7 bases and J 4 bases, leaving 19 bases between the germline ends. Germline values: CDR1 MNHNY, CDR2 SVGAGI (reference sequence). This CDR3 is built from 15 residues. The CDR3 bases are TGTGCCAGCACCCGACAGGTATCCGATTCCTATGGCTACACCTTC. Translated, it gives CASTRQVSDSYGYTF.

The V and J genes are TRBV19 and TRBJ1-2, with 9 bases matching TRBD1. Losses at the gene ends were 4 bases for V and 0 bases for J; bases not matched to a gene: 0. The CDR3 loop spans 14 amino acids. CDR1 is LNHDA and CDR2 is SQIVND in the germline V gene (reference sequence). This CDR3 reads CASSRQGANYGYTF. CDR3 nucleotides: TGTGCCAGTAGTAGACAGGGGGCTAACTATGGCTACACCTTC. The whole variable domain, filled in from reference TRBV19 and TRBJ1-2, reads DGGITQSPKYLFRKEGQNVTLSCEQNLNHDAMYWYRQDPGQGLRLIYYSQIVNDFQKGDIAEGYSVSREKKESFPLTVTSAQKNPTAFYLCASSRQGANYGYTFGSGTRLTVV.

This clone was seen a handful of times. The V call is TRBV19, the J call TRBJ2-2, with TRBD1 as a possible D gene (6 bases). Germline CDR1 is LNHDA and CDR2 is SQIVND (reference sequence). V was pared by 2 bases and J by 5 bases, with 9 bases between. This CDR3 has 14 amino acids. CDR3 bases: TGTGCCAGTAGTATACTCGGACAGACCGGGGAGCTGTTTTTT. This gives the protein CASSILGQTGELFF.

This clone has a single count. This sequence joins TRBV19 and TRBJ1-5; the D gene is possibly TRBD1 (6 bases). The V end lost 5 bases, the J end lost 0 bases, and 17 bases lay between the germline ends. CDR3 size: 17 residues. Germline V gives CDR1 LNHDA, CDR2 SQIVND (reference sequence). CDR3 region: CASSAGRGWASNQPQHF. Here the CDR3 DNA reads TGTGCCAGTAGTGCCGGGAGGGGGTGGGCTAGCAATCAGCCCCAGCATTTT.

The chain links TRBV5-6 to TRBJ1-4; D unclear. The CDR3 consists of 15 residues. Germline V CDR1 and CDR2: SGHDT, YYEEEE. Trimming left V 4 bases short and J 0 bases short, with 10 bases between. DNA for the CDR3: TGTGCCAGCAGCGCCGACATATCAACTAATGAAAAACTGTTTTTT. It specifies CASSADISTNEKLFF.

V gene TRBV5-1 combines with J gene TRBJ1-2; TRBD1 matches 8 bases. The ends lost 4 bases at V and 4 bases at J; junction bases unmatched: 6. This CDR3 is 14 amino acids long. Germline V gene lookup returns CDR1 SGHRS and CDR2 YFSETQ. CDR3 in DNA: TGCGCCAGCAGCATCCCAGGGGGCGTCTATGGCTACACCTTC. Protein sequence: CASSIPGGVYGYTF.

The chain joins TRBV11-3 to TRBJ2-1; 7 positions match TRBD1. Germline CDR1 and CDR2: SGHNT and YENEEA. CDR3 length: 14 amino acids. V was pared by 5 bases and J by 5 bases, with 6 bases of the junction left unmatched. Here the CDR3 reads CASSRGQPNNEQFF. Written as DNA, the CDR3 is TGTGCCAGCAGCCGGGGACAGCCTAACAATGAGCAGTTCTTC.

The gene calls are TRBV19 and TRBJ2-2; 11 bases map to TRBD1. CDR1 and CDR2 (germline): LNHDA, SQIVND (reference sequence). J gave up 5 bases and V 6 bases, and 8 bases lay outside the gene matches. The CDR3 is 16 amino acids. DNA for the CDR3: TGTGCCAGTAGACGCGGACAGGGGGCGGAGACCGGGGAGCTGTTTTTT. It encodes CASRRGQGAETGELFF.

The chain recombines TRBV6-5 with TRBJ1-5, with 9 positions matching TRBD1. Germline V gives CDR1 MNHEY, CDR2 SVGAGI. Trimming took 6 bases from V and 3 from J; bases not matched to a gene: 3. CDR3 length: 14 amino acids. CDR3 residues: CASRRTGANQPQHF. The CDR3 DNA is TGTGCCAGCAGACGGACAGGGGCCAATCAGCCCCAGCATTTT.

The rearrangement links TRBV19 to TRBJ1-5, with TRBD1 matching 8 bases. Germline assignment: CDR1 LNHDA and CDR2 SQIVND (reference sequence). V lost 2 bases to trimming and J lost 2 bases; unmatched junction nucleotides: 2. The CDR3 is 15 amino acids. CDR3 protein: CASSIQGAGNQPQHF. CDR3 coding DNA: TGTGCCAGTAGTATACAGGGGGCAGGCAATCAGCCCCAGCATTTT.

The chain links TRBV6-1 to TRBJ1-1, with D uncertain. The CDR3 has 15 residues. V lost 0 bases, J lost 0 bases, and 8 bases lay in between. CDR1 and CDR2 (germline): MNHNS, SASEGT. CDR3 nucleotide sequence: TGTGCCAGCAGTGAAGCTGCCAGTATGAACACTGAAGCTTTCTTT. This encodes CASSEAASMNTEAFF.

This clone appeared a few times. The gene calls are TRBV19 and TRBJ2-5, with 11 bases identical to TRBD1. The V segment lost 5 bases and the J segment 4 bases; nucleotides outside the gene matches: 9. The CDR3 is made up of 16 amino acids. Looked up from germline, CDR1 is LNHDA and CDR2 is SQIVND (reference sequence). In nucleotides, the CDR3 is TGTGCCAGTAGTGTGTTTGTGGACAGGGGGCGAGAGACCCAGTACTTC. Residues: CASSVFVDRGRETQYF.

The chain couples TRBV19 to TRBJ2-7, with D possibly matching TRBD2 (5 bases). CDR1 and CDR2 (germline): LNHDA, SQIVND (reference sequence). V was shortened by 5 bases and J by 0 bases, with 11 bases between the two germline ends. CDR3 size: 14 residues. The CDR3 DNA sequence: TGTGCCAGTAGTTGGGAGCGGAGCTCCTACGAGCAGTACTTC. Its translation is CASSWERSSYEQYF.

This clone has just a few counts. The CDR3 DNA sequence: TGTGCCAGCAGCCAAGGCAATAGCGGCGAGCAGTACTTC. Protein sequence: CASSQGNSGEQYF. The chain couples TRBV4-2 to TRBJ2-5, with a possible D match to TRBD2 (6 bases). The DNA end is a closer match to TRBJ2-7, so the J assignment may be wrong. From germline, CDR1 is LGHNA and CDR2 YNFKEQ. The CDR3 runs 13 residues.

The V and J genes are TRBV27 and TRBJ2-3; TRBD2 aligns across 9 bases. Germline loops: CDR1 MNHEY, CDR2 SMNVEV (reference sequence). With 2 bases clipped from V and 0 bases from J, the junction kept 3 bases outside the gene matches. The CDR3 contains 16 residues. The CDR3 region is CASSLAGGPSTDTQYF. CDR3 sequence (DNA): TGTGCCAGCAGTTTAGCGGGGGGGCCGAGCACAGATACGCAGTATTTT.

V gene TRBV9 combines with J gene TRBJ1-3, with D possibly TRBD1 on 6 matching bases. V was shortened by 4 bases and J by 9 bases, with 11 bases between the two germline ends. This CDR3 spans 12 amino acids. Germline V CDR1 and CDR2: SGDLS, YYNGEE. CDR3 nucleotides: TGTGCCAGCAGCAAACAGGGTCTCACCATATATTTT. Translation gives CASSKQGLTIYF.

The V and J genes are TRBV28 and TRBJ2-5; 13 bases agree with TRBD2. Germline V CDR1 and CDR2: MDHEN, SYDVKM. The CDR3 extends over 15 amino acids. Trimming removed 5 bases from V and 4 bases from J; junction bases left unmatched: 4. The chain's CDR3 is CASSQTSGGAETQYF. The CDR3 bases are TGTGCCAGCAGTCAAACTAGCGGGGGGGCAGAGACCCAGTACTTC.